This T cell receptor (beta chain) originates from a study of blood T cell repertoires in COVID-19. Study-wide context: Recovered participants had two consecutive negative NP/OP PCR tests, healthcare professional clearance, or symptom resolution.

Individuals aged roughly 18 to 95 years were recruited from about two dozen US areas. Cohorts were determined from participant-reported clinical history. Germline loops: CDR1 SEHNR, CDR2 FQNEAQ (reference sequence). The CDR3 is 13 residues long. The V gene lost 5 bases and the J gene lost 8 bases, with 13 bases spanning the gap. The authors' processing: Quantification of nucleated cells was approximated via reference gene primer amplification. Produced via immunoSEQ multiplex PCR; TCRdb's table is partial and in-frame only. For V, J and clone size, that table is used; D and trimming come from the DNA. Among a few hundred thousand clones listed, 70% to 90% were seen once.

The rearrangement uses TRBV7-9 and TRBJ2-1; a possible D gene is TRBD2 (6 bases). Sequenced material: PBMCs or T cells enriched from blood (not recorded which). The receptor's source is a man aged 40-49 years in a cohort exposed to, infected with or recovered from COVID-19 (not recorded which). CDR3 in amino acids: CASSPAGGDEQFF. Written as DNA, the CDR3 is TGTGCCAGCAGCCCTGCTGGCGGGGATGAGCAGTTCTTC.